The clone carrying this T cell receptor (beta chain) came up once. V lost 5 bases, J lost 4 bases, and 10 bases stayed unmatched. Germline CDR1 LGHDT, CDR2 YNNKEL (reference sequence). CDR3 length: 16 residues. The data belong to a study of control samples from healthy donors and cancer patients. Sequenced by immunoSEQ multiplex PCR; TCRdb stores in-frame clones only, minus some. The table lists more than 95,000 clones, about 90% of them singletons, with under 2% in the top ten. The chain carries TRBV3-1 (or the pseudogene TRBV3-2) and TRBJ2-2, with 7 positions matching TRBD2. Sequencing was done on a sample of blood. The TCR originated in a man between 18 and 29 years old in good health. The CDR3 nucleotides read TGTGCCAGCAGCTCGAAGTCTAGCGGATTCACCGGGGAGCTGTTTTTT. Translation gives CASSSKSSGFTGELFF.